The entry below gives a single T cell receptor (beta chain) sequence along with its context. This sample stems from a study of tumor-infiltrating lymphocytes in primary liver carcinoma. Study context: There were tumors of stage T1-T3 N0M0, each 4.2 to 10 cm across. Productive TCRbeta reads per sample were roughly 3.5 to 8 million, not differing by tissue.

Joint extraction of RNA and DNA used roughly 18-34 mg of bulk tissue that was unsorted. Making TCR beta cDNA involved around 520 ng total RNA and a constant-region primer. Each TCR beta library was derived from three nested multiplex PCR rounds that employed slightly modified ARM-PCR. Forward primers for TRBV1-TRBV30 and a C-beta reverse primer served the first two PCR rounds, at around 11 cycles each. MiXCR was run by TCRdb on the multiplex PCR reads, yielding one entry per CDR3 protein. The repertoire holds about 130,000 distinct CDR3 sequences, with 55% to 75% as singletons. V was cut by 2 bases and J by 0 bases, with 5 bases left in between. The germline gives CDR1 SGHRS, CDR2 YFSETQ. CDR3 length: 14 amino acids.

The sample consisted of liver tumor tissue from sampling region 3. Specified subset: tumor region T3, left-lateral pole. The gene calls are TRBV5-1 and TRBJ2-2, with D unclear. This receptor was obtained from an older woman with primary liver carcinoma and hepatitis B virus infection. CDR3 sequence: CASSFDPNTGELFF. CDR3 DNA: TGCGCCAGCAGCTTTGACCCGAACACCGGGGAGCTGTTTTTT.